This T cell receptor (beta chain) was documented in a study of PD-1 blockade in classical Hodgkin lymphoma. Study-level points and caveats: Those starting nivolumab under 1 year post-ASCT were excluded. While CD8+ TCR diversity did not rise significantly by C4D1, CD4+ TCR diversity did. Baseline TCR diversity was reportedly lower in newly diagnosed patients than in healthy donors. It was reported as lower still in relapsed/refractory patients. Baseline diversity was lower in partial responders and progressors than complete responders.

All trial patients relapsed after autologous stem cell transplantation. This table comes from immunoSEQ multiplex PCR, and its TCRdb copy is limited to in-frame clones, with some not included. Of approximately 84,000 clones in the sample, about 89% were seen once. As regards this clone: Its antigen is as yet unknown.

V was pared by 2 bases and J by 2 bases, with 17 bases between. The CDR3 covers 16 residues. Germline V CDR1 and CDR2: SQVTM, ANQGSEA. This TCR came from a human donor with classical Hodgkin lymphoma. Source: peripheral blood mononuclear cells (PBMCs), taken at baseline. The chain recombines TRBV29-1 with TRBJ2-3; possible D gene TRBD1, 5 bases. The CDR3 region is CSVEIEKYRPTDTQYF. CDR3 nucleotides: TGCAGCGTTGAAATCGAAAAGTACAGGCCCACAGATACGCAGTATTTT.